Below, 30 T cell receptor beta chains from the same sample are listed, as sequenced in a study of T cell changes during pregnancy in multiple sclerosis. TCRdb's copy holds only in-frame clones and misses some; the assay was immunoSEQ multiplex PCR. The data show fewer than 90,000 clones, about 90% seen once. The sample consisted of peripheral blood, taken in the second trimester of pregnancy. The receptors derive from a female donor with multiple sclerosis, enrolled in a pregnancy study.

This chain joins TRBV4-3 and TRBJ2-3; D is ambiguous. The germline V gene has CDR1 LGHNA and CDR2 YSLEER. CDR3 length equals 16 residues. With 2 bases removed from V and 4 bases from J, the gap between germline ends came to 16 bases. CDR3 protein: CASSQSPDLGSDTQYF. The DNA for the CDR3 is TGCGCCAGCAGCCAAAGCCCGGATCTAGGTTCAGATACGCAGTATTTT.

This rearrangement joins TRBV10-3 to TRBJ2-5; 9 positions match TRBD1. Per the germline V gene, CDR1 is ENHRY and CDR2 is SYGVKD. The CDR3 sequence is 15 residues long. V shed 6 bases, J shed 2 bases, and the junction held 7 bases outside the gene matches. CDR3 protein: CAIRAGQGKQETQYF. For the CDR3, the DNA is TGTGCCATCAGGGCGGGACAGGGAAAACAAGAGACCCAGTACTTC.

The chain recombines TRBV5-6 with TRBJ1-5, with TRBD1 identical over 9 bases. This CDR3 comprises 15 residues. The V and J ends lost 3 bases and 7 bases, in that order; junction bases with no gene match: 8. CDR1 SGHDT and CDR2 YYEEEE come from the germline V gene. CDR3 sequence: CASSWGTGGWQPQHF. DNA for the CDR3: TGTGCCAGCAGCTGGGGAACAGGGGGCTGGCAGCCCCAGCATTTT.

V is TRBV30 and J is TRBJ2-7, with 7 bases that match TRBD1. The ends lost 3 bases at V and 6 bases at J; junction bases unmatched: 2. CDR1 GTSNPN and CDR2 SVGIG come from the germline V gene (reference sequence). CDR3 length: 11 amino acids. CDR3: CAWRTGVEQYF. CDR3 bases: TGTGCCTGGAGAACAGGGGTCGAGCAGTACTTC.

This clone has just one count. The V gene is TRBV7-2, the J gene TRBJ1-1, with TRBD1 matching 9 bases. The CDR3 totals 15 residues. V was clipped by 3 bases and J by 5 bases; unmatched bases: 7. Germline lookup yields CDR1 SGHTA and CDR2 FQGNSA. The CDR3 reads CASSFWGTGSTEAFF. The CDR3 nucleotides are TGTGCCAGCAGCTTCTGGGGGACAGGGTCGACTGAAGCTTTCTTT.

The chain joins TRBV7-3 to TRBJ1-1; D call uncertain. V shed 5 bases and J shed 5 bases, with 18 bases lying between them. CDR3 length: 15 residues. Germline V gives CDR1 SGHTA, CDR2 FQGTGA. CDR3 protein: CASSPGEFARTEAFF. DNA for the CDR3: TGTGCCAGCAGCCCCGGAGAATTTGCGAGGACTGAAGCTTTCTTT.

The V gene is TRBV7-2, the J gene TRBJ1-2, with TRBD1 identical over 7 bases. V gave up 5 bases and J gave up 4 bases; unmatched junction bases: 7. Germline loops: CDR1 SGHTA, CDR2 FQGNSA. The CDR3 has 14 amino acids. The CDR3 coding sequence is TGTGCCAGCAGCAGCGACAGGGCTACCTATGGCTACACCTTC. It encodes CASSSDRATYGYTF.

V gene TRBV30 combines with J gene TRBJ1-1, with no clear D. The V gene lost 3 bases and the J gene lost 4 bases, with 9 bases spanning the gap. The CDR3 spans 12 residues. Germline loops: CDR1 GTSNPN, CDR2 SVGIG (reference sequence). The DNA of the CDR3 is TGTGCCTGGAGCCACTCAAGCACTGAAGCTTTCTTT. Its translation: CAWSHSSTEAFF.

The rearrangement joins TRBV5-5 to TRBJ1-1; D gene unclear. V gave up 4 bases and J gave up 7 bases, with 14 bases separating them. Germline V gene lookup returns CDR1 SGHKS and CDR2 YYEKEE (reference sequence). There are 13 residues in the CDR3. The CDR3 region is CASSQIPRDEAFF. CDR3 nucleotides: TGTGCCAGCAGCCAAATCCCGAGGGATGAAGCTTTCTTT. The variable domain in full, completed from reference TRBV5-5 and TRBJ1-1, reads DAGVTQSPTHLIKTRGQQVTLRCSPISGHKSVSWYQQVLGQGPQFIFQYYEKEERGRGNFPDRFSARQFPNYSSELNVNALLLGDSALYLCASSQIPRDEAFFGQGTRLTVV.

V and J are TRBV9 and TRBJ2-3; 11 bases agree with TRBD2. The CDR3 covers 18 residues. Germline CDR1 reads SGDLS; CDR2 reads YYNGEE. Trimming removed 4 bases from V and 0 bases from J; junction bases left unmatched: 10. CDR3 in amino acids: CASSRGLAGDPSTDTQYF. The CDR3 DNA is TGTGCCAGCAGCCGCGGACTAGCGGGCGATCCAAGCACAGATACGCAGTATTTT.

V is TRBV19 and J is TRBJ1-1; D gene uncertain. Germline CDR1 is LNHDA and CDR2 is SQIVND (reference sequence). Trimming stripped 3 bases from V and 5 bases from J, with 13 bases between. The CDR3 extends over 14 amino acids. CDR3 in amino acids: CASSMLGGSTEAFF. The CDR3 DNA follows: TGTGCCAGTAGTATGCTGGGAGGGAGTACTGAAGCTTTCTTT.

The chain joins TRBV11-2 to TRBJ1-5; TRBD1 matches at 9 bases. In germline, CDR1 is SGHAT, CDR2 FQNNGV. Trimming removed 1 base from V and 7 bases from J; junction bases left unmatched: 5. The CDR3 is 15 residues long. CDR3 nucleotides: TGTGCCAGCAGCTTAGTAGGGACAGGGTACCAGCCCCAGCATTTT. Translated: CASSLVGTGYQPQHF.

This chain joins TRBV6-6 and TRBJ1-5; unclear D gene. The CDR3 spans 14 residues. V gave up 5 bases and J gave up 4 bases, with 12 bases separating them. Per the germline V gene, CDR1 is MNHNY and CDR2 is SVGAGI (reference sequence). The chain's CDR3 is CASSTDYSNQPQHF. The CDR3 DNA is TGTGCCAGCAGTACTGACTATTCTAATCAGCCCCAGCATTTT.

This clone was observed a single time. V gene TRBV15 combines with J gene TRBJ1-2, with D unresolved. V lost 1 base and J lost 5, with 11 bases in between. This CDR3 has 14 amino acids. The germline V gene has CDR1 LNHNV and CDR2 YYDKDF (reference sequence). The CDR3 is CATSRGAGLYGYTF. As DNA, the CDR3 is TGTGCCACCAGCAGAGGGGCAGGCCTATATGGCTACACCTTC.

J is TRBJ2-2 and V is TRBV6-6; no firm D call. V lost 5 bases to trimming and J lost 2 bases, with 3 bases between them. Germline CDR1 MNHNY, CDR2 SVGAGI (reference sequence). This CDR3 contains 12 residues. In DNA form, the CDR3 reads TGTGCCAGCAGTCCTAACACCGGGGAGCTGTTTTTT. Translated, it gives CASSPNTGELFF.

The V call is TRBV13, the J call TRBJ1-1; no definite D call. Trimming left V 0 bases short and J 1 base short, with 9 bases between. The CDR3 loop spans 15 amino acids. CDR1 is PRHDT, CDR2 FYEKMQ, per germline (reference sequence). CDR3: CASSLGSTGNTEAFF. The CDR3 DNA reads TGTGCCAGCAGCTTAGGGAGTACTGGGAACACTGAAGCTTTCTTT. The whole variable domain, remainder taken from reference TRBV13 and TRBJ1-1, is AAGVIQSPRHLIKEKRETATLKCYPIPRHDTVYWYQQGPGQDPQFLISFYEKMQSDKGSIPDRFSAQQFSDYHSELNMSSLELGDSALYFCASSLGSTGNTEAFFGQGTRLTVV.

This chain uses TRBV4-1 with TRBJ2-2, with D perhaps TRBD1 (5 bases). V was pared by 0 bases and J by 6 bases, with 17 bases between. The CDR3 runs 17 residues. From germline, CDR1 is MGHRA and CDR2 YSYEKL. CDR3 residues: CASSQDPGFPTAGELFF. In DNA, the CDR3 is TGCGCCAGCAGCCAAGATCCAGGGTTCCCTACGGCCGGGGAGCTGTTTTTT.

This chain joins TRBV7-2 and TRBJ1-2; D uncertain. This CDR3 is built from 14 residues. CDR1 SGHTA and CDR2 FQGNSA come from the germline V gene. V was clipped by 1 base and J by 7 bases, with 13 bases between them. CDR3 residues: CASSLDHGERGYTF. In DNA form, the CDR3 reads TGTGCCAGCAGCTTAGATCACGGAGAACGTGGCTACACCTTC.

This clone was seen a single time. The chain joins TRBV27 to TRBJ2-7; D possibly corresponds to TRBD1 (5 bases). The ends were cut back, 0 bases at V and 2 bases at J, with 8 bases in the middle. CDR3 length: 14 residues. The germline V gene has CDR1 MNHEY and CDR2 SMNVEV (reference sequence). CDR3 amino acids: CASSLSPDTYEQYF. CDR3 coding DNA: TGTGCCAGCAGTTTATCGCCGGACACCTACGAGCAGTACTTC.

The gene calls are TRBV18 and TRBJ1-4, with no clear D. The length of the CDR3 is 15 residues. The germline V gene encodes CDR1 KGHSH and CDR2 LQKENI. V lost 1 base and J 4 bases, leaving 10 bases between the germline ends. The CDR3 here is CASSPLADDNEKLFF. Here the CDR3 DNA reads TGTGCCAGCTCACCACTAGCCGATGATAATGAAAAACTGTTTTTT.

The chain uses TRBV2 and TRBJ2-7; TRBD1 might be the D (5 bases). This CDR3 region has 14 residues. The germline V and J ends were trimmed by 2 bases and 2 bases, with 10 bases remaining between them. CDR1 is SNHLY and CDR2 is FYNNEI in the germline V gene. CDR3 residues: CASSELLGPYEQYF. The CDR3 nucleotides read TGTGCCAGCAGTGAACTACTGGGGCCCTACGAGCAGTACTTC.

The chain recombines TRBV6-6 with TRBJ1-6, with D maybe TRBD1 (5 bases). CDR1 is MNHNY and CDR2 is SVGAGI in the germline V gene (reference sequence). The V end was cut by 0 bases, the J end by 7 bases, with 10 bases between. The CDR3 is 15 residues long. This CDR3 is CASSYSQGRNSPLHF. CDR3 coding DNA: TGTGCCAGCAGTTACTCGCAGGGTAGAAATTCACCCCTCCACTTT.

This chain uses TRBV7-2 with TRBJ2-4; TRBD2 matches at 7 bases. The CDR3 is 14 amino acids. The germline V gene encodes CDR1 SGHTA and CDR2 FQGNSA. The junction had 8 bases not matched to a gene; V was cut back by 5 bases and J by 7 bases. The CDR3 is CASSVDGGGNIQYF. The CDR3 DNA sequence: TGTGCCAGCAGCGTCGACGGGGGAGGGAACATTCAGTACTTC.

V gene TRBV11-2 combines with J gene TRBJ2-7; weak D call: TRBD1 (5 bases). Trimming stripped 4 bases from V and 0 bases from J, with 10 bases between. Looked up from germline, CDR1 is SGHAT and CDR2 is FQNNGV. This CDR3 contains 14 residues. This CDR3 is CASSSDMSSYEQYF. The CDR3 coding sequence is TGTGCCAGCAGCTCGGACATGAGCTCCTACGAGCAGTACTTC.

The genes are TRBV2 and TRBJ1-5, with 8 bases fitting TRBD1. V gave up 4 bases and J gave up 6 bases; unmatched junction bases: 5. This CDR3 has 14 amino acids. Germline CDR1 and CDR2: SNHLY and FYNNEI. The CDR3 spells CASSGTGRRQPQHF. CDR3 bases: TGTGCCAGCAGTGGGACAGGGAGGCGTCAGCCCCAGCATTTT. Using reference TRBV2 and TRBJ1-5 for the parts outside the CDR3, the full variable domain is EPEVTQTPSHQVTQMGQEVILRCVPISNHLYFYWYRQILGQKVEFLVSFYNNEISEKSEIFDDQFSVERPDGSNFTLKIRSTKLEDSAMYFCASSGTGRRQPQHFGDGTRLSIL.

The chain recombines TRBV29-1 with TRBJ1-5; 9 bases are shared with TRBD1. Trimming took 5 bases from V and 6 from J; bases not matched to a gene: 8. The CDR3 sequence is 14 residues long. In germline, CDR1 is SQVTM, CDR2 ANQGSEA. The CDR3 nucleotides are TGCAGCGTTTCACCACAGGGGGCTGGTCAGCCCCAGCATTTT. It codes for CSVSPQGAGQPQHF.

The chain is built from TRBV21-1 and TRBJ2-7; TRBD1 is the table's D call, not checked against the DNA. TRBV21-1 is designated a pseudogene. This CDR3 is 12 amino acids long. CDR3 in amino acids: CASSKHRDEQYF. CDR3 DNA: TGTGCCAGCAGCAAACACAGGGACGAGCAGTACTTC.

The chain joins TRBV11-3 to TRBJ2-7, with D tentatively TRBD2 (5 bases). Germline V lookup: CDR1 SGHNT, CDR2 YENEEA. Trimming pared 1 base from V and 1 base from J, leaving 8 bases between. The CDR3 has 14 amino acids. The CDR3 loop reads CASSLGEWSYEQYF. Written as DNA, the CDR3 is TGTGCCAGCAGCTTAGGGGAGTGGTCCTACGAGCAGTACTTC.

The rearrangement uses TRBV11-3 and TRBJ2-2; D not resolved. V was shortened by 5 bases and J by 0 bases, with 10 bases between the two germline ends. The CDR3 length is 15 residues. CDR1 and CDR2 from the germline V gene are SGHNT and YENEEA. CDR3 sequence: CASSPDTTNTGELFF. CDR3 DNA sequence: TGTGCCAGCAGCCCCGACACAACGAACACCGGGGAGCTGTTTTTT.

The J gene is TRBJ2-2, the V gene TRBV5-1; 15 bases fit TRBD2. CDR3 length: 17 amino acids. The trim removed 4 bases at V and 4 bases at J, leaving 5 bases unmatched. Germline-derived CDR1 and CDR2 are SGHRS and YFSETQ. The CDR3 DNA is TGCGCCAGCAGCCAGGGACTAGCGGGGGGAAGCACCGGGGAGCTGTTTTTT. It specifies CASSQGLAGGSTGELFF.